The sequence of this TCR beta chain was determined in a study of blood T cell repertoires in COVID-19. Across the whole study: Sources were T cells, B-cell-depleted T cells, or PBMCs; the material itself was cDNA or gDNA.

The protocol was immunoSEQ multiplex PCR, while the TCRdb copy is restricted to in-frame clones and leaves out a portion. This table holds about 400,000 clones, under 90% found once. This CDR3 spans 15 amino acids. Sequences were obtained from PBMCs or T cells enriched from blood (not recorded which). V is TRBV21-1 and J is TRBJ2-3; TRBD2 is the table's D call and was not checked against the DNA. TRBV21-1 is a pseudogene locus. This receptor was obtained from a young woman who had recovered from COVID-19. The CDR3 DNA is TGTGCCAGCAGCAGAGCGACTTTTCGCACAGATACGCAGTATTTT. Amino acid sequence: CASSRATFRTDTQYF.